The 26 T cell receptor beta chains in this list originate from one sample, sequenced in a study of persistence of HIV-infected CD4 T cells. Sequencing used immunoSEQ version 4 in survey mode. Repertoires were generated with immunoSEQ multiplex PCR, while TCRdb's copy carries only in-frame clones and drops some. Of approximately 46,000 clones in the sample, approximately 90% were seen once. The antigens of these receptors remain unknown. Anti-CD3/anti-CD28 beads served as a nonspecific positive control stimulus. Responding CD4+ T cells were sorted by upregulation of both CD40 ligand and CD69. The sample consisted of CD4+ T cells sorted from PBMCs after roughly 17-hour stimulation, taken from a patient who received antiretroviral therapy. These receptors all come from an adult woman with HIV who was CMV-seropositive.

The chain employs TRBV3-1 (or the pseudogene TRBV3-2) and TRBJ2-7; D is perhaps TRBD2 (6 bases). Trimming left V 4 bases short and J 7 bases short, with 8 bases between. Germline CDR1 is LGHDT and CDR2 is YNNKEL (reference sequence). CDR3 size: 11 residues. The CDR3 DNA is TGTGCCAGCAGCCTGGGGGGAGAGCAGTACTTC. Translation: CASSLGGEQYF.

The V gene is TRBV2, the J gene TRBJ1-5; 7 positions agree with TRBD1. After removal of 7 bases from V and 3 bases from J, the junction contained 6 bases not matched to a gene. Germline CDR1 SNHLY, CDR2 FYNNEI. The CDR3 totals 14 residues. The CDR3 DNA follows: TGTGCCAGCACCTGGACAGGTCCCAATCAGCCCCAGCATTTT. Translation gives CASTWTGPNQPQHF.

The gene calls are TRBV3-1 (or the pseudogene TRBV3-2) and TRBJ2-2; possibly TRBD1 for D (6 bases). Trimming took 7 bases from V and 4 from J, leaving 13 bases between them. CDR3 size: 14 residues. CDR1 LGHDT and CDR2 YNNKEL come from the germline V gene (reference sequence). CDR3 loop: CASTRTGPTGELFF. The CDR3 DNA reads TGTGCCAGCACCCGAACAGGGCCCACCGGGGAGCTGTTTTTT.

The genes are TRBV18 and TRBJ1-3, with D uncertain. Germline CDR1 is KGHSH and CDR2 is LQKENI. The CDR3 is 14 amino acids. Trimming shortened V by 3 bases and J by 4 bases, and 10 bases separated the two germline ends. CDR3 nucleotide sequence: TGTGCCAGCTCACCCTACTTATCGGGAAACACCATATATTTT. Protein product: CASSPYLSGNTIYF.

The gene calls are TRBV28 and TRBJ1-3; D uncertain. The germline V gene has CDR1 MDHEN and CDR2 SYDVKM. The ends were cut back, 4 bases at V and 0 bases at J, with 4 bases in the middle. This CDR3 has 13 amino acids. The CDR3 spells CASSSVSGNTIYF. DNA of the CDR3: TGTGCCAGCAGTTCGGTCTCTGGAAACACCATATATTTT.

The chain is built from TRBV29-1 and TRBJ1-2, with D possibly TRBD1 on 6 matching bases. Germline CDR1 and CDR2: SQVTM and ANQGSEA. CDR3 length: 13 residues. Trimming left V 6 bases short and J 8 bases short, with 19 bases between. DNA of the CDR3: TGCAGCGTAGGACGGACAGATTCTCGCGGCTACACCTTC. Amino acids: CSVGRTDSRGYTF.

The chain is built from TRBV30 and TRBJ1-5, with 8 bases fitting TRBD1. The CDR3 extends over 15 amino acids. V shed 1 base and J 3 bases; nucleotides not matched to a gene: 5. Germline lookup yields CDR1 GTSNPN and CDR2 SVGIG (reference sequence). CDR3: CAWSGPTGANQPQHF. The CDR3 bases are TGTGCCTGGAGTGGACCGACAGGGGCCAATCAGCCCCAGCATTTT.

V gene TRBV10-3 combines with J gene TRBJ1-5; a possible D gene is TRBD1 (6 bases). CDR3 length equals 13 residues. Trimming pared 6 bases from V and 3 bases from J, leaving 9 bases between. Germline V CDR1 and CDR2: ENHRY, SYGVKD. DNA for the CDR3: TGTGCCATCAGCCGGGACACCAATCAGCCCCAGCATTTT. This codes for CAISRDTNQPQHF.

The chain recombines TRBV10-3 with TRBJ1-1, with D uncertain. Germline CDR1 ENHRY, CDR2 SYGVKD. The CDR3 spans 12 residues. With 6 bases removed from V and 0 bases from J, the gap between germline ends came to 5 bases. The CDR3 loop is CAIRGMNTEAFF. The CDR3 region has the DNA TGTGCCATCAGGGGGATGAACACTGAAGCTTTCTTT.

This rearrangement joins TRBV7-2 to TRBJ2-5; TRBD2 matches at 11 bases. Germline V CDR1 and CDR2: SGHTA, FQGNSA. V lost 5 bases to trimming and J lost 5 bases; unmatched junction nucleotides: 7. This CDR3 comprises 15 residues. The CDR3 region has the DNA TGTGCCAGCAGCGCAAATAGCGGGGGGGTTGAGACCCAGTACTTC. It specifies CASSANSGGVETQYF.

The DNA for the CDR3 is TGTGCCAGCAGCTCCGGATATCCCAACACCGGGGAGCTGTTTTTT. Translated, it gives CASSSGYPNTGELFF. The chain uses TRBV11-3 and TRBJ2-2; no clear D gene. V gave up 4 bases and J gave up 2 bases, with 11 bases separating them. Germline V gene lookup returns CDR1 SGHNT and CDR2 YENEEA. CDR3 length: 15 residues.

The chain carries TRBV19 and TRBJ1-5, with 10 positions matching TRBD1. The CDR3 totals 17 residues. Germline V CDR1 and CDR2: LNHDA, SQIVND (reference sequence). V gave up 6 bases and J gave up 7 bases; unmatched junction bases: 15. CDR3 bases: TGTGCCAGTAGCCGAAAGACAGGGGGCGCGGGTTTCCAGCCCCAGCATTTT. Protein: CASSRKTGGAGFQPQHF.

This sequence joins TRBV7-6 and TRBJ2-5; tentatively, D is TRBD1 (6 bases). The CDR3 length is 14 residues. CDR1 is SGHVS and CDR2 is FNYEAQ in the germline V gene. Deletions cut 5 bases from V and 4 bases from J, with 14 bases between. The DNA for the CDR3 is TGTGCCAGCAGCCCCGCAGGGGCCCGAGAGACCCAGTACTTC. Translation gives CASSPAGARETQYF.

This rearrangement joins TRBV4-3 to TRBJ2-3; 7 bases agree with TRBD1. CDR1 and CDR2 from the germline V gene are LGHNA and YSLEER. The CDR3 is made up of 16 amino acids. Trimming took 1 base from V and 1 from J; bases not matched to a gene: 5. The CDR3 loop reads CASSQGGGQGTDTQYF. CDR3 in DNA: TGCGCCAGCAGCCAAGGAGGCGGACAGGGCACAGATACGCAGTATTTT.

The count of this clone is one. The J gene is TRBJ1-4, the V gene TRBV28; D remains ambiguous. Germline CDR1 and CDR2: MDHEN and SYDVKM. This CDR3 region has 12 residues. Trimming shortened V by 10 bases and J by 4 bases, and 10 bases separated the two germline ends. DNA for the CDR3: TGTGCCACCAACAAGAATAATGAAAAACTGTTTTTT. Translated, it gives CATNKNNEKLFF.

The chain joins TRBV2 to TRBJ2-2; D is uncertain. The germline V gene has CDR1 SNHLY and CDR2 FYNNEI. This CDR3 has 11 residues. V lost 5 bases, J lost 2 bases, and 0 bases lay in between. CDR3: CASSNTGELFF. The CDR3 DNA reads as TGTGCCAGCAGTAACACCGGGGAGCTGTTTTTT.

The rearrangement uses TRBV2 and TRBJ2-7; D is perhaps TRBD2 (6 bases). This CDR3 comprises 15 residues. The germline gives CDR1 SNHLY, CDR2 FYNNEI. Deletions cut 1 base from V and 3 bases from J, with 13 bases between. For the CDR3, the DNA is TGTGCCAGCAGTGAAGGTTCAGGGAGGAACTACGAGCAGTACTTC. This translates into CASSEGSGRNYEQYF.

The chain has TRBV28 and TRBJ1-5; D is unclear. The germline gives CDR1 MDHEN, CDR2 SYDVKM. The CDR3 extends over 14 amino acids. V gave up 2 bases and J gave up 6 bases, with 11 bases separating them. This chain's CDR3 is CASSLGRSSQPQHF. Here the CDR3 DNA reads TGTGCCAGCAGTTTAGGGCGTAGTAGTCAGCCCCAGCATTTT. The full variable domain, in which reference TRBV28 and TRBJ1-5 provide the parts outside the CDR3, is DVKVTQSSRYLVKRTGEKVFLECVQDMDHENMFWYRQDPGLGLRLIYFSYDVKMKEKGDIPEGYSVSREKKERFSLILESASTNQTSMYLCASSLGRSSQPQHFGDGTRLSIL.

The rearrangement uses TRBV10-3 and TRBJ2-5; 8 bases are shared with TRBD1. V was pared by 0 bases and J by 1 base, with 16 bases of the junction left unmatched. This CDR3 has 20 amino acids. From germline, CDR1 is ENHRY and CDR2 SYGVKD. The CDR3 region has the DNA TGTGCCATCAGTGAGTCATTGGCGGCGGGTACAGGGGGTACCCAAGAGACCCAGTACTTC. Protein product: CAISESLAAGTGGTQETQYF.

V usage is TRBV28 and J usage is TRBJ2-1, with D perhaps TRBD1 (6 bases). Germline V lookup: CDR1 MDHEN, CDR2 SYDVKM. The CDR3 has 15 amino acids. Between the trimmed V and J ends, which lost 2 bases and 1 base, there was a span of 9 bases. The CDR3 here is CASSLNGQSYNEQFF. The CDR3 DNA reads TGTGCCAGCAGTTTAAATGGACAGTCCTACAATGAGCAGTTCTTC.

This clone has only one observation. The J gene is TRBJ1-2, the V gene TRBV27; 8 nucleotides align to TRBD1. The germline V gene has CDR1 MNHEY and CDR2 SMNVEV (reference sequence). This CDR3 spans 16 amino acids. The V gene end was trimmed by 2 bases and the J gene end by 4 bases; junction bases not matched to a gene: 9. This chain's CDR3 is CASSLTGQGIPYGYTF. The DNA for the CDR3 is TGTGCCAGCAGTTTAACAGGACAGGGAATCCCCTATGGCTACACCTTC.

This chain connects TRBV3-1 (or the pseudogene TRBV3-2) to TRBJ1-1; TRBD1 might be the D (5 bases). Germline V gene lookup returns CDR1 LGHDT and CDR2 YNNKEL (reference sequence). The V and J ends lost 4 bases and 8 bases respectively, with 20 bases between them. CDR3 length equals 15 residues. The CDR3: CASSRGSTGGREAFF. The CDR3 bases are TGTGCCAGCAGCCGGGGGTCCACGGGAGGCAGGGAAGCTTTCTTT.

CDR3 nucleotides: TGCAGCGCCCGTGCGGGGGCGGTAGGGGCCGGCTATGGCTACACCTTC. This sequence encodes CSARAGAVGAGYGYTF. The chain has TRBV29-1 and TRBJ1-2, with D perhaps matching TRBD1 (6 bases). Trimming stripped 7 bases from V and 4 bases from J, with 25 bases between. The CDR3 has 16 amino acids. Germline CDR1 and CDR2: SQVTM and ANQGSEA.

Concerning this clone: The junction does not match germline at one end; this may be a read error. This rearrangement joins TRBV5-1 to TRBJ2-2, with 7 bases matching TRBD1. Germline values: CDR1 SGHRS, CDR2 YFSETQ. This CDR3 spans 15 amino acids. CDR3 sequence (DNA): TGCGCCAGCAGCCCGTTACAGGGGAACACCGGGGAGCTGCTTTTT. Translation gives CASSPLQGNTGELLF.

The rearrangement links TRBV5-4 to TRBJ2-1, with D perhaps matching TRBD2 (6 bases). Trimming removed 4 bases from V and 5 bases from J, with 13 bases in between. The CDR3 extends over 14 amino acids. Looked up from germline, CDR1 is SGHNT and CDR2 is YYREEE (reference sequence). Here the CDR3 reads CASSPGTFDNEQFF. The CDR3 coding sequence is TGTGCCAGCAGCCCCGGGACTTTCGACAATGAGCAGTTCTTC.

The chain joins TRBV28 to TRBJ1-5, with D tentatively TRBD1 (6 bases). The CDR3 extends over 15 amino acids. V lost 5 bases to trimming and J lost 4 bases, with 15 bases between them. CDR1 is MDHEN and CDR2 is SYDVKM in the germline V gene. The CDR3 region is CASSPGGQNNQPQHF. The CDR3 DNA reads as TGTGCCAGCAGTCCCGGCGGACAGAATAATCAGCCCCAGCATTTT.